The 3 T cell receptor beta chains below were found in one sample sequenced in a study of blood T cell repertoires in COVID-19. The table came from immunoSEQ multiplex PCR; TCRdb's copy has only in-frame clones and leaves some out. The table shows hundreds of thousands of clones, with approximately 86% occurring only once. The specimen was PBMCs or T cells enriched from blood (not recorded which). These receptors were obtained from a woman between 50 and 59 years old who had recovered from COVID-19.

This chain joins TRBV7-3 and TRBJ2-6; possibly TRBD1 for D (5 bases). CDR1 is SGHTA and CDR2 is FQGTGA in the germline V gene. CDR3 size: 17 residues. Trimming cost V 0 bases and J 4 bases, with 13 bases left between them. The CDR3 coding sequence is TGTGCCAGCAGCTTAACCGGGCAGGGCCTGGGGGCCAACGTCCTGACTTTC. This gives the protein CASSLTGQGLGANVLTF.

V usage is TRBV18 and J usage is TRBJ1-1; 11 bases are shared with TRBD1. Trimming took 4 bases from V and 12 from J; bases not matched to a gene: 16. Germline CDR1 is KGHSH and CDR2 is LQKENI. This CDR3 is 16 amino acids long. This chain's CDR3 is CASSLSVGTGGSLTFF. The CDR3 nucleotides read TGTGCCAGCTCACTCAGCGTCGGGACAGGGGGTTCATTAACTTTCTTT. Drawing the rest from reference TRBV18 and TRBJ1-1, the complete variable domain is NAGVMQNPRHLVRRRGQEARLRCSPMKGHSHVYWYRQLPEEGLKFMVYLQKENIIDESGMPKERFSAEFPKEGPSILRIQQVVRGDSAAYFCASSLSVGTGGSLTFFGQGTRLTVV.

The V gene is TRBV27, the J gene TRBJ2-7; possible D gene TRBD2, 5 bases. The CDR3 loop spans 13 amino acids. Trimming removed 3 bases at V and 3 bases at J, with 9 bases between. Germline V gene lookup returns CDR1 MNHEY and CDR2 SMNVEV (reference sequence). The CDR3 DNA sequence: TGTGCCAGCAGTTTCCGGGGAGACTACGAGCAGTACTTC. Translation gives CASSFRGDYEQYF.